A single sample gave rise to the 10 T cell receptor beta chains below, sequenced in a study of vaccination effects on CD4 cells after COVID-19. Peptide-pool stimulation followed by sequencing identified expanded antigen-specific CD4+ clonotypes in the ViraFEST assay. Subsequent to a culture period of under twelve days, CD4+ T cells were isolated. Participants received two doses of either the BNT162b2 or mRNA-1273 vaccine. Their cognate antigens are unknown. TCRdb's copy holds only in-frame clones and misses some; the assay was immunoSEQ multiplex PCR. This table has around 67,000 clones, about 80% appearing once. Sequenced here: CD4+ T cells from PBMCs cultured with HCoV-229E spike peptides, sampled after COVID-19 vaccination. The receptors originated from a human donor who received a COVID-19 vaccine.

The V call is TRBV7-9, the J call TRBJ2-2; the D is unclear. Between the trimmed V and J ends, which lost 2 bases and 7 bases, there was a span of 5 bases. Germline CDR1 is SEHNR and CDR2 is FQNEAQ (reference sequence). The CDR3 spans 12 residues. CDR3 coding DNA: TGTGCCAGCAGCTTACACCTCGGGGAGCTGTTTTTT. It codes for CASSLHLGELFF.

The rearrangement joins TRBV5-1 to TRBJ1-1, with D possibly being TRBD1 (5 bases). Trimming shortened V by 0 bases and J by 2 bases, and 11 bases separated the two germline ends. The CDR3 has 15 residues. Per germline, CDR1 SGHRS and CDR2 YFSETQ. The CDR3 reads CASSLAGGTNTEAFF. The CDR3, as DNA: TGCGCCAGCAGCTTGGCCGGAGGGACTAACACTGAAGCTTTCTTT.

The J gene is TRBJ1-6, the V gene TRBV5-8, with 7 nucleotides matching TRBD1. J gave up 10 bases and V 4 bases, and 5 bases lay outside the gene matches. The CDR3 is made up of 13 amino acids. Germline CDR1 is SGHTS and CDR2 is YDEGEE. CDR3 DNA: TGTGCCAGCAGCGGACAGGTCAGATCACCCCTCCACTTT. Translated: CASSGQVRSPLHF.

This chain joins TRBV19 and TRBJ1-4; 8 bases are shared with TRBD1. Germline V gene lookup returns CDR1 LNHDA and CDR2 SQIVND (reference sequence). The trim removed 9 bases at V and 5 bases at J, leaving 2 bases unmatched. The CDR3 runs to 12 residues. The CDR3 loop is CASRDRNEKLFF. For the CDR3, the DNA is TGTGCCAGCCGGGACAGGAATGAAAAACTGTTTTTT. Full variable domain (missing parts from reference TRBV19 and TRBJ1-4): DGGITQSPKYLFRKEGQNVTLSCEQNLNHDAMYWYRQDPGQGLRLIYYSQIVNDFQKGDIAEGYSVSREKKESFPLTVTSAQKNPTAFYLCASRDRNEKLFFGSGTQLSVL.

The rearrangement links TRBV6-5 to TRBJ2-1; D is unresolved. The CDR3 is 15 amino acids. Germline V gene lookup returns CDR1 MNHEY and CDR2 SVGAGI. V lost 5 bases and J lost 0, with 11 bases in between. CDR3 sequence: CASSQDRSSYNEQFF. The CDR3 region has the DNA TGTGCCAGCAGTCAGGACCGAAGCTCCTACAATGAGCAGTTCTTC.

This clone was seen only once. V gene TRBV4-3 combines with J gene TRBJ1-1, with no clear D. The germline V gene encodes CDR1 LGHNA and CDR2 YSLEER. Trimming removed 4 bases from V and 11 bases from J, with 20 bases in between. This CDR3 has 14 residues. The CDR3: CASSRIPGDPGAFF. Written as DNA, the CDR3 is TGCGCCAGCAGCCGAATTCCGGGAGACCCGGGGGCTTTCTTT.

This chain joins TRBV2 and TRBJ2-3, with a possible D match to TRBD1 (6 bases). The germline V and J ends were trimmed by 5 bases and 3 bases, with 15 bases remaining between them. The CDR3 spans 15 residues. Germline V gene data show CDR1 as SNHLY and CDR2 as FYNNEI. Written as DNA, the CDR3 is TGTGCCAGCAGTACGGACAGACTGCCTACAGATACGCAGTATTTT. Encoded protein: CASSTDRLPTDTQYF.

CDR3 sequence (DNA): TGTGCCACCAGTCATAGGGTCACCGGGGAGCTGTTTTTT. Translating gives CATSHRVTGELFF. This sequence joins TRBV24-1 and TRBJ2-2, with D uncertain. Germline values: CDR1 KGHDR, CDR2 SFDVKD. V lost 6 bases, J lost 4 bases, and 8 bases lay in between. The CDR3 totals 13 residues.

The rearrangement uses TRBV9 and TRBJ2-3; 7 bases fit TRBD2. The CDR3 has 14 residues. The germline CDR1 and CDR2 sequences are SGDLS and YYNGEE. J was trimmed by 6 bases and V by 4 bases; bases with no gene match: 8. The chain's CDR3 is CASSLPGGSDTQYF. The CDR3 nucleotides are TGTGCCAGCAGCCTCCCGGGGGGTTCGGATACGCAGTATTTT.

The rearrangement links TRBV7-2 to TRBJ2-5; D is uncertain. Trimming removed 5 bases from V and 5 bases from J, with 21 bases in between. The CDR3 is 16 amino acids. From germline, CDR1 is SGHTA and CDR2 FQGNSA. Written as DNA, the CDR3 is TGTGCCAGCAGCCCGTATTCAGGTTCCGGTCAGGAGACCCAGTACTTC. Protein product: CASSPYSGSGQETQYF.